Presented here are 9 T cell receptor beta chains from one specimen sequenced in a study of early T cells in non-severe SARS-CoV-2 infection. TCRdb reprocessed the 5' RACE reads with MiXCR, giving one entry per CDR3 protein. The sample records tens of thousands of distinct CDR3 sequences, roughly a tenth being singletons. The sample comprised whole blood. The source of these receptors is an adult who was a healthcare worker with PCR-confirmed SARS-CoV-2 infection or an uninfected control (not recorded which).

A few counts support this clonotype. CDR3: CASTPSVGDEQFF. For the CDR3, the DNA is TGTGCCAGTACCCCGTCAGTGGGAGATGAGCAGTTCTTC. V is TRBV6-5 and J is TRBJ2-1, with D tentatively TRBD2 (5 bases). The germline gives CDR1 MNHEY, CDR2 SVGAGI. V was clipped by 9 bases and J by 8 bases, with 17 bases between them. The CDR3 covers 13 residues.

This clonotype was found a few times. This chain connects TRBV24-1 to TRBJ2-2; either TRBD1 or TRBD2 may supply D (5 bases each). The germline CDR1 and CDR2 sequences are KGHDR and SFDVKD. Trimming shortened V by 5 bases and J by 8 bases, and 20 bases separated the two germline ends. CDR3 length equals 16 residues. The CDR3 DNA reads TGTGCCACCAGTGCCTCCCCCGGGGCCTCGGTTGGGGAGCTGTTTTTT. Amino acids: CATSASPGASVGELFF.

This clonotype was counted between two and nine times. The chain uses TRBV19 and TRBJ2-1; TRBD2 matches at 8 bases. Germline CDR1 is LNHDA and CDR2 is SQIVND (reference sequence). The CDR3 consists of 14 residues. The junction had 3 bases not matched to a gene; V was cut back by 4 bases and J by 4 bases. As DNA, the CDR3 is TGTGCCAGTAGTAGGCTAGCGGGTTACAATGAGCAGTTCTTC. Protein product: CASSRLAGYNEQFF.

There are many counts of this clonotype. This CDR3 reads CASSRTLRTDTQYF. CDR3 DNA sequence: TGTGCCAGCAGCCGCACTCTTCGCACAGATACGCAGTATTTT. This sequence joins TRBV12-3 or TRBV12-4 and TRBJ2-3; D unresolved. Trimming removed 6 bases from V and 1 base from J, with 11 bases in between. The CDR3 is made up of 14 amino acids.

The rearrangement uses TRBV10-3 and TRBJ1-6; 7 nucleotides match TRBD1. V was clipped by 3 bases and J by 7 bases; unmatched bases: 6. In germline, CDR1 is ENHRY, CDR2 SYGVKD. This CDR3 has 15 residues. CDR3 sequence: CAISDQGQPNSPLHF. DNA for the CDR3: TGTGCCATCAGTGACCAGGGACAGCCGAATTCACCCCTCCACTTT.

This clonotype turned up a few times. The CDR3 is CSADWGVGETQYF. In DNA, the CDR3 is TGCAGCGCCGACTGGGGGGTCGGAGAGACCCAGTACTTC. The chain combines TRBV29-1 with TRBJ2-5; D may be TRBD2 (6 bases). V lost 7 bases, J lost 4 bases, and 16 bases lay in between. CDR3 length: 13 residues. The germline V gene encodes CDR1 SQVTM and CDR2 ANQGSEA. Full variable domain (missing parts from reference TRBV29-1 and TRBJ2-5): SAVISQKPSRDICQRGTSLTIQCQVDSQVTMMFWYRQQPGQSLTLIATANQGSEATYESGFVIDKFPISRPNLTFSTLTVSNMSPEDSSIYLCSADWGVGETQYFGPGTRLLVL.

This clonotype was detected a few times. V gene TRBV29-1 combines with J gene TRBJ1-6; 7 bases are a match to TRBD1. V shed 7 bases, J shed 9 bases, and the junction held 9 bases outside the gene matches. This CDR3 region has 13 residues. Germline V gene data show CDR1 as SQVTM and CDR2 as ANQGSEA. The CDR3 DNA reads TGCAGCGCCCGGACAGGCGCAGGTTCACCCCTCCACTTT. Translation gives CSARTGAGSPLHF.

This chain connects TRBV12-3 or TRBV12-4 to TRBJ1-2, with TRBD1 identical over 8 bases. The CDR3 is 14 amino acids. V shed 1 base, J shed 9 bases, and the junction held 7 bases outside the gene matches. Here the CDR3 reads CASSLGQGAPSYTF. The CDR3 DNA sequence: TGTGCCAGCAGTTTAGGGCAGGGGGCGCCGAGCTACACCTTC.

In its sample, this clonotype is medium-sized. The J gene is TRBJ2-2, the V gene TRBV5-5; TRBD1 is a possible D gene (6 bases). Germline CDR1 SGHKS, CDR2 YYEKEE (reference sequence). With 3 bases removed from V and 2 bases from J, the gap between germline ends came to 11 bases. The CDR3 loop spans 15 amino acids. The CDR3 loop is CASSSRTVNTGELFF. The CDR3 coding sequence is TGTGCCAGCAGCTCCCGGACAGTAAACACCGGGGAGCTGTTTTTT.